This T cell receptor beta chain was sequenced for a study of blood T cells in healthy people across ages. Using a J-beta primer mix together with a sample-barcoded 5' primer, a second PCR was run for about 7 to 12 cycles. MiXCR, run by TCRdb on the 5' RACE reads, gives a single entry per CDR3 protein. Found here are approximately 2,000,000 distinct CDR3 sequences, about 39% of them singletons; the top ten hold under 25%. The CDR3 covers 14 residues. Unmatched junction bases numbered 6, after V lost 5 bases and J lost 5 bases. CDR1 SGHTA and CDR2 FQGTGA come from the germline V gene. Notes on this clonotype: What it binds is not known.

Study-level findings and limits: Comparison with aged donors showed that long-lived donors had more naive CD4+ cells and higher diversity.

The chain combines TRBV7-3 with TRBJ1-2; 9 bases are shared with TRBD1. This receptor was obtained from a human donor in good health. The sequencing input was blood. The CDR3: CASSPDDRGYGYTF. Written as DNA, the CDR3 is TGTGCCAGCAGCCCTGACGACAGGGGGTATGGCTACACCTTC. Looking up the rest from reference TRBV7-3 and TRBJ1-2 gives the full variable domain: GAGVSQTPSNKVTEKGKYVELRCDPISGHTALYWYRQSLGQGPEFLIYFQGTGAADDSGLPNDRFFAVRPEGSVSTLKIQRTERGDSAVYLCASSPDDRGYGYTFGSGTRLTVV.